The rows below give T cell receptor beta chains drawn from one sample of a study of naive and memory T cell subsets. TCRdb re-derived calls from the UMI-ligation and nested PCR reads in MiXCR, one entry per CDR3 protein. The table lists 20,000 to 25,000 distinct CDR3 sequences, roughly 9.6% of them singletons. Sequences were obtained from central memory CD8+ T cells from blood. These receptors all come from a human donor in good health. Both conserved end residues are part of each CDR3. D genes are given only for firm matches. Part of the rows lack a size; the others show once, few, many or a class for expanded clones.

D gene,V gene,J gene,clone size,CDR3 protein,CDR3 DNA
.,TRBV28,TRBJ2-1,.,CASSLGGVAYNEQFF,TGTGCCAGCAGTTTGGGGGGAGTCGCCTACAATGAGCAGTTCTTC
.,TRBV5-1,TRBJ2-2,many,CASSLQQGDGELFF,TGCGCCAGCAGCTTGCAGCAGGGCGACGGGGAGCTGTTTTTT
TRBD2,TRBV7-9,TRBJ2-1,few,CASSQSGRASEQFF,TGTGCCAGCAGCCAAAGCGGGAGGGCCAGTGAGCAGTTCTTC
TRBD2,TRBV4-3,TRBJ2-1,many,CASSLSGGAEQFF,TGCGCCAGCAGCCTATCGGGGGGGGCTGAGCAGTTCTTC
.,TRBV5-6,TRBJ2-7,.,CASSFRDSRAYEQYF,TGTGCCAGCAGCTTCCGGGACTCCAGAGCCTACGAGCAGTACTTC
.,TRBV28,TRBJ2-1,.,CASTIRGGRAYNEQFF,TGTGCCAGCACAATAAGGGGCGGAAGGGCCTACAATGAGCAGTTCTTC
.,TRBV7-6,TRBJ2-7,.,CASSERGGEYEQYF,TGTGCCAGCAGCGAACGAGGGGGAGAATACGAGCAGTACTTC
.,TRBV28,TRBJ1-1,few,CASIYMTGGRWNTEAFF,TGTGCCAGCATCTATATGACGGGGGGACGGTGGAACACTGAAGCTTTCTTT
.,TRBV28,TRBJ1-2,few,CASHAADNYGYTF,TGTGCCAGCCACGCGGCGGATAACTATGGCTACACCTTC
TRBD1,TRBV24-1,TRBJ2-5,.,CATSDTTGGRGETQYF,TGTGCCACCAGTGACACGACAGGGGGACGGGGTGAGACCCAGTACTTC
.,TRBV4-3,TRBJ1-1,.,CASSQDLGAGTEAFF,TGCGCCAGCAGCCAAGATCTGGGGGCGGGGACTGAAGCTTTCTTT
.,TRBV19,TRBJ2-6,.,CASSKDQGPLSGANVLTF,TGTGCCAGTAGTAAAGACCAGGGTCCTCTGTCTGGGGCCAACGTCCTGACTTTC
.,TRBV24-1,TRBJ1-1,many,CATRNGRGEAFF,TGTGCCACCAGAAACGGTCGGGGAGAAGCTTTCTTT
.,TRBV19,TRBJ2-3,few,CASSPQTASDTQYF,TGTGCCAGTAGTCCGCAGACCGCGTCTGATACGCAGTATTTT
.,TRBV4-3,TRBJ2-2,.,CASTPMREGATTGELFF,TGCGCCAGCACCCCAATGAGGGAGGGGGCGACCACCGGGGAGCTGTTTTTT
.,TRBV5-1,TRBJ1-1,.,CASRLGGTEAFF,TGCGCCAGCAGGTTGGGGGGCACTGAAGCTTTCTTT
.,TRBV28,TRBJ2-5,.,CASSSVKQETQYF,TGTGCCAGCAGTTCGGTCAAGCAAGAGACCCAGTACTTC
TRBD1,TRBV7-2,TRBJ2-5,medium-sized,CASSPTGTGETQYF,TGTGCCAGCAGCCCGACAGGGACGGGAGAGACCCAGTACTTC
TRBD2,TRBV10-3,TRBJ2-1,few,CAISESWVLGLAGDNEQFF,TGTGCCATCAGTGAGTCTTGGGTTTTGGGACTAGCGGGTGACAATGAGCAGTTCTTC
.,TRBV28,TRBJ2-3,few,CASSAGTPEADTQYF,TGTGCCAGCAGCGCCGGGACCCCAGAGGCAGATACGCAGTATTTT
.,TRBV28,TRBJ2-1,many,CASSPSGWGDNEQFF,TGTGCCAGCAGTCCCTCCGGCTGGGGCGACAATGAGCAGTTCTTC
TRBD1,TRBV25-1,TRBJ2-7,.,CASSSGGGQGSYEQYF,TGTGCCAGCAGTTCCGGGGGGGGACAGGGGTCCTACGAGCAGTACTTC
.,TRBV10-3,TRBJ2-1,many,CAISAPSSYNEQFF,TGTGCCATCTCGGCGCCGAGCTCCTACAATGAGCAGTTCTTC
.,TRBV6-1,TRBJ2-5,many,CASSEAAGHQETQYF,TGTGCCAGCAGTGAAGCTGCAGGCCACCAAGAGACCCAGTACTTC
TRBD2,TRBV10-1,TRBJ2-1,few,CASSPAGLADNEQFF,TGCGCCAGCAGTCCCGCCGGGCTAGCGGACAATGAGCAGTTCTTC
.,TRBV7-9,TRBJ2-3,few,CASSLVGSTDTQYF,TGTGCCAGCAGCTTAGTAGGCAGCACAGATACGCAGTATTTT
.,TRBV5-1,TRBJ2-7,.,CASRETGISEQYF,TGCGCCAGCAGGGAAACAGGGATTTCCGAGCAGTACTTC
.,TRBV5-1,TRBJ2-3,many,CASSLGTRNTDTQYF,TGCGCCAGCAGCTTGGGGACTCGAAACACAGATACGCAGTATTTT
TRBD2,TRBV11-2,TRBJ2-1,many,CASSLVRTSGSYNEQFF,TGTGCCAGCAGCTTAGTCCGTACTAGCGGGAGCTACAATGAGCAGTTCTTC
TRBD2,TRBV7-9,TRBJ2-7,many,CASSPGYQREGYEQYF,TGTGCCAGCAGCCCCGGTTACCAGCGGGAGGGCTACGAGCAGTACTTC
TRBD2,TRBV6-4,TRBJ2-1,many,CASSDEAGEGNEQFF,TGTGCCAGCAGTGATGAGGCGGGAGAGGGAAATGAGCAGTTCTTC
.,TRBV12-5,TRBJ2-6,.,CASGLVLGLATFLPGSGANVLTF,TGTGCTAGTGGTTTGGTTTTGGGCCTTGCGACCTTCCTTCCGGGCTCTGGGGCCAACGTCCTGACTTTC
.,TRBV27,TRBJ2-6,few,CASSLLGHHGANVLTF,TGTGCCAGCAGTTTATTGGGACACCACGGGGCCAACGTCCTGACTTTC
.,TRBV20-1,TRBJ2-7,.,CSARDPTGPGFSYEQYF,TGCAGTGCTAGAGATCCTACCGGTCCAGGGTTCTCCTACGAGCAGTACTTC
.,TRBV5-1,TRBJ1-5,many,CASSLGRTTGQPQHF,TGCGCCAGCAGCTTGGGCAGGACCACCGGGCAGCCCCAGCATTTT
.,TRBV11-2,TRBJ2-7,few,CASSLAGYHEQYF,TGTGCCAGCAGCTTGGCAGGGTACCACGAGCAGTACTTC